These 10 T cell receptor beta chains share one sample of origin, sequenced in a study of regulatory T cells in long-lasting Graves disease. To make TCR beta libraries, researchers used iRepertoire HTBI primers and Arm-PCR of CDR3 regions. MiXCR, applied by TCRdb to the multiplex PCR reads, yields one record per CDR3 protein. The profile shows roughly 350,000 distinct CDR3 sequences, approximately 16% of them singletons. Time point reported: newly diagnosed GD, antithyroid drugs for less than 3 months. From PBMCs, RNA was extracted and then used to make the TCR library. A further study also used this sample, focusing on T cells in Graves' hyperthyroidism and ophthalmopathy.

The sample here was peripheral blood mononuclear cells (PBMCs), taken at new diagnosis, from a patient treated with antithyroid drugs. The source is a man aged 40-55 years with Graves disease.

Regarding this clonotype: Likely a read error: the CDR3 ends without its conserved phenylalanine or tryptophan. The chain recombines TRBV19 with TRBJ1-5; no firm D call. Germline loops: CDR1 LNHDA, CDR2 SQIVND (reference sequence). The CDR3 loop spans 16 amino acids. Deletions cut 5 bases from V and 5 bases from J, with 19 bases between. The CDR3 DNA reads TGTGCCAGTAGTCACTTGAGCGGCCCGATCCATCAGCCCCAGCATTCT. This encodes CASSHLSGPIHQPQHS.

The chain employs TRBV3-1 and TRBJ2-3; the match to TRBD2 covers 10 bases. The CDR3 contains 15 residues. The trim removed 4 bases at V and 3 bases at J, leaving 4 bases unmatched. Germline V CDR1 and CDR2: LGHDT, YNNKEL (reference sequence). This CDR3 is CASSPAGGQTDTQYF. CDR3 in DNA: TGTGCCAGCAGCCCAGCGGGGGGGCAAACAGATACGCAGTATTTT.

There are many counts of this clonotype. Written as DNA, the CDR3 is TGTGCCAGCAGTTTGGACAGGGGCGGCACAGATACGCAGTATTTT. This gives the protein CASSLDRGGTDTQYF. The chain uses TRBV27 and TRBJ2-3; 9 bases map to TRBD1. Per the germline V gene, CDR1 is MNHEY and CDR2 is SMNVEV (reference sequence). The CDR3 consists of 15 residues. V shed 3 bases, J shed 1 base, and the junction held 2 bases outside the gene matches.

V usage is TRBV2 and J usage is TRBJ2-3; D remains unclear. The length of the CDR3 is 14 residues. The germline V and J ends were trimmed by 0 bases and 3 bases, with 7 bases remaining between them. CDR1 and CDR2 (germline): SNHLY, FYNNEI. The CDR3: CASSEALGTDTQYF. In DNA, the CDR3 is TGTGCCAGCAGTGAAGCGCTTGGAACAGATACGCAGTATTTT.

This clonotype was counted a few times. This chain links TRBV5-1 with TRBJ1-1; 7 bases agree with TRBD1. Germline trimming cut 4 bases from V and 4 bases from J; bases unmatched to any gene: 10. This CDR3 has 15 residues. The germline CDR1 and CDR2 sequences are SGHRS and YFSETQ. The CDR3, as DNA: TGCGCCAGCAGCATTATAGGGGGCGAGGGCACTGAAGCTTTCTTT. Protein product: CASSIIGGEGTEAFF.

This clonotype was detected ten times or more. The chain employs TRBV20-1 and TRBJ1-4; maybe TRBD1 (6 bases). The CDR3 sequence is 13 residues long. Germline CDR1 is DFQATT and CDR2 is SNEGSKA (reference sequence). Trimming stripped 6 bases from V and 8 bases from J, with 16 bases between. The CDR3 bases are TGCAGTGCCCCTTCCGTCAGGGGCGAAAAACTGTTTTTT. It is translated as CSAPSVRGEKLFF.

The chain has TRBV20-1 and TRBJ2-7; D is possibly TRBD1 (5 bases). This CDR3 is built from 15 residues. Looked up from germline, CDR1 is DFQATT and CDR2 is SNEGSKA (reference sequence). The V and J ends lost 7 bases and 0 bases respectively, with 19 bases between them. The CDR3 region has the DNA TGCAGTGTGAAAAGGGGCAGATCCAACTCCTACGAGCAGTACTTC. This codes for CSVKRGRSNSYEQYF.

This clonotype occurred many times. The rearrangement uses TRBV20-1 and TRBJ1-1; tentative D call: TRBD1 (5 bases). Germline V lookup: CDR1 DFQATT, CDR2 SNEGSKA (reference sequence). The CDR3 loop spans 13 amino acids. V lost 0 bases and J lost 4, with 9 bases in between. This CDR3 reads CSARDRATTEAFF. CDR3 DNA: TGCAGTGCTAGAGACAGGGCGACCACTGAAGCTTTCTTT.

This chain links TRBV24-1 with TRBJ1-1; D unclear. Germline values: CDR1 KGHDR, CDR2 SFDVKD. Trimming removed 2 bases at V and 2 bases at J, with 11 bases between. There are 15 residues in the CDR3. CDR3 nucleotides: TGTGCCACCAGTGATTCTGCTGCGGGTAACACTGAAGCTTTCTTT. The encoded protein is CATSDSAAGNTEAFF.

This clonotype has ten or more counts. The chain is built from TRBV6-2 or TRBV6-3 and TRBJ2-5, with 7 bases fitting TRBD2. V shed 2 bases and J 7 bases; nucleotides not matched to a gene: 7. The CDR3 covers 14 residues. Germline CDR1 reads MNHEY; CDR2 reads SVGEGT. DNA of the CDR3: TGTGCCAGCAGTTACGGCGCGGGGGTGGGGACCCAGTACTTC. Its translation: CASSYGAGVGTQYF.